This TCR beta chain stems from a study of cytotoxic CD8 clonotypes in ibrutinib-treated CLL. About the study: The patients comprised approximately eleven relapsed/refractory and about 14 treatment-naive cases, roughly 18 IGHV unmutated. Study results and caveats: Clonotypes that were public were uncommon, and they contracted or stayed stable on treatment.

Germline assignment: CDR1 SEHNR and CDR2 FQNEAQ (reference sequence). The CDR3 loop spans 15 amino acids. V lost 6 bases and J 0 bases, leaving 14 bases between the germline ends. Sequenced by immunoSEQ multiplex PCR; TCRdb stores in-frame clones only, minus some. Of some 130,000 clones listed, 76% were seen once; the top ten hold just over 5%. In the case of this clone: Its antigen is as yet unknown.

Library input was about 1.8 micrograms of DNA from cryopreserved PBMCs. V and J are TRBV7-9 and TRBJ1-1, with D maybe TRBD1 (6 bases). This TCR was sampled from a human donor with chronic lymphocytic leukemia. The sequencing here drew on PBMCs, taken after 24 months of ibrutinib treatment. The CDR3 DNA sequence: TGTGCCAGCAGGGAAACTAGGGGGGTGAACACTGAAGCTTTCTTT. This gives the protein CASRETRGVNTEAFF.